A selection of T cell receptor beta chains follows, all from one sample in a study of T cell clonotyping in hematopoietic cell transplantation. Assay: immunoSEQ multiplex PCR; the TCRdb copy retains only in-frame clones and omits some. The table lists some 9,400 clones, over 60% of them singletons, with roughly 15% in the top ten. Sequencing was performed on PBMCs, taken 180 days after allogeneic stem cell transplant. The receptors stem from a male patient aged 40-50 years who had an allogeneic stem cell transplant from a related donor, so the T cells may come from the graft donor. Some clones in this sample may be carry-over from other donors' samples. CDR3s include the opening cysteine and the closing phenylalanine or tryptophan. The listing skips clone size in some rows; elsewhere it reads once, few, many or a size class.

abundance: -; v_gene: TRBV23-1; j_gene: TRBJ2-1; CDR3aa: CASSQTDAYNEQFF
abundance: -; v_gene: TRBV5-1; j_gene: TRBJ2-5; CDR3aa: CASSGVGQTQYF
abundance: -; v_gene: TRBV30; j_gene: TRBJ1-2; CDR3aa: CACPKWTGGDSNYGYTF
abundance: -; v_gene: TRBV9; j_gene: TRBJ2-7; CDR3aa: CASSVDPQGSYEQYF
abundance: -; v_gene: TRBV7-2; j_gene: TRBJ2-5; CDR3aa: CASSLDRVSETQYF
abundance: -; v_gene: TRBV27; j_gene: TRBJ1-6; CDR3aa: CASSSPEENSPLHF
abundance: -; v_gene: TRBV4-2; j_gene: TRBJ1-5; CDR3aa: CASSQTQVGGGPQHF
abundance: few; v_gene: TRBV2; j_gene: TRBJ2-3; CDR3aa: CASSEGVILTDTQYF
abundance: -; v_gene: TRBV10-3; j_gene: TRBJ2-7; CDR3aa: CAISEGKGYGEQYF
abundance: -; v_gene: TRBV4-1; j_gene: TRBJ2-1; CDR3aa: CASSSLLAGVDEQFF
abundance: -; v_gene: TRBV7-2; j_gene: TRBJ2-7; CDR3aa: CASSPWTAASYEQYF
abundance: -; v_gene: TRBV7-6; j_gene: TRBJ1-1; CDR3aa: CASSGRDRDVAFF
abundance: -; v_gene: TRBV4-1; j_gene: TRBJ1-5; CDR3aa: CASSQEGSYSNQPQHF
abundance: once; v_gene: TRBV9; j_gene: TRBJ2-2; CDR3aa: CASSVGTGVDGELFF
abundance: -; v_gene: TRBV13; j_gene: TRBJ2-7; CDR3aa: CASSTAGLFSYEQYF
abundance: -; v_gene: TRBV7-6; j_gene: TRBJ1-1; CDR3aa: CASSLGQSNTEAFF
abundance: -; v_gene: TRBV4-2; j_gene: TRBJ2-3; CDR3aa: CASSLPGLAGGGTF
abundance: few; v_gene: TRBV4-3; j_gene: TRBJ2-3; CDR3aa: CASSHRLGGWTDTQYF
abundance: once; v_gene: TRBV5-6; j_gene: TRBJ2-2; CDR3aa: CASSLVLLGGNTGELFF
abundance: -; v_gene: TRBV4-3; j_gene: TRBJ2-3; CDR3aa: CASSQDSQRGTVSNTQYF
abundance: few; v_gene: TRBV7-6; j_gene: TRBJ2-1; CDR3aa: CASSLARDNEQFF
abundance: -; v_gene: TRBV6-5; j_gene: TRBJ2-3; CDR3aa: CASSYGFTYSTDTQYF
abundance: -; v_gene: TRBV19; j_gene: TRBJ2-7; CDR3aa: CASSIGGTASYEQYF
abundance: -; v_gene: TRBV25-1; j_gene: TRBJ2-3; CDR3aa: CASSEGWRSSTDTQYF
abundance: few; v_gene: TRBV29-1; j_gene: TRBJ1-2; CDR3aa: CSVHFLYGYTF
abundance: -; v_gene: TRBV6-1; j_gene: TRBJ2-6; CDR3aa: CAILWGSGANVLTF
abundance: -; v_gene: TRBV27; j_gene: TRBJ1-1; CDR3aa: CASNPVGFRNTEAFF
abundance: -; v_gene: TRBV23-1; j_gene: TRBJ1-5; CDR3aa: CASSPGRPNQPQHF
abundance: -; v_gene: TRBV5-1; j_gene: TRBJ1-2; CDR3aa: CASSPQGWTNYGYTF